The 20 T cell receptor beta chains listed next were all sequenced from one sample in a study of shared clonotypes between healthy human individuals. Sequenced by immunoSEQ multiplex PCR; TCRdb stores in-frame clones only, minus some. The data contain fewer than 1.8 million clones, 97% to 99% of them singletons. The source material was naive CD4+ T cells sorted from blood. Specified subset: CD45RA+ positively selected. These receptors all come from a young man in good health.

The chain joins TRBV25-1 to TRBJ2-7, with no clear D. Germline V lookup: CDR1 MGHDK, CDR2 SYGVNS. Trimming stripped 8 bases from V and 3 bases from J, with 8 bases between. CDR3 length: 11 residues. CDR3 loop: CASSLNYEQYF. The CDR3 DNA follows: TGTGCCAGCTCCTTAAACTACGAGCAGTACTTC.

This CDR3 is CASRELVEQFF. CDR3 nucleotide sequence: TGTGCCAGCAGAGAACTAGTTGAGCAGTTCTTC. The chain employs TRBV2 and TRBJ2-1, with a weak D call TRBD2 (5 bases). Germline lookup yields CDR1 SNHLY and CDR2 FYNNEI. The CDR3 is 11 amino acids. V lost 6 bases to trimming and J lost 9 bases, with 9 bases between them.

This clone was detected only once. The chain joins TRBV9 to TRBJ1-3, with 11 bases aligning to TRBD1. From germline, CDR1 is SGDLS and CDR2 YYNGEE. The CDR3 runs to 16 residues. The V segment lost 1 base and the J segment 3 bases; nucleotides outside the gene matches: 3. The CDR3 DNA is TGTGCCAGCAGCGTATCTGGGACAGGGGGTGGAAACACCATATATTTT. Amino acid sequence: CASSVSGTGGGNTIYF.

The rearrangement uses TRBV5-5 and TRBJ2-5; D is uncertain. The CDR3 sequence is 18 residues long. Germline V lookup: CDR1 SGHKS, CDR2 YYEKEE (reference sequence). The V gene lost 4 bases and the J gene lost 4 bases, with 26 bases spanning the gap. CDR3 region: CASSALPSDAFAGETQYF. CDR3 nucleotides: TGTGCCAGCAGCGCACTTCCGAGCGATGCGTTTGCCGGAGAGACCCAGTACTTC.

In its sample, this clone was seen once. The same CDR3 is also encoded by other DNA sequences in this sample. V gene TRBV7-3 combines with J gene TRBJ1-1; the D gene is possibly TRBD1 (5 bases). The CDR3 has 13 residues. Germline CDR1 is SGHTA and CDR2 is FQGTGA. Trimming stripped 6 bases from V and 0 bases from J, with 8 bases between. The CDR3 loop reads CASSSQVNTEAFF. The CDR3 DNA follows: TGTGCCAGCAGTTCACAGGTGAACACTGAAGCTTTCTTT.

V is TRBV18 and J is TRBJ1-1, with 7 bases lining up with TRBD1. The CDR3 spans 16 residues. With V trimmed by 1 base and J by 5 bases, 10 bases remained unmatched. Germline V gene lookup returns CDR1 KGHSH and CDR2 LQKENI. The CDR3 reads CASSPLSQGVGTEAFF. DNA of the CDR3: TGTGCCAGCTCACCACTTTCGCAGGGGGTAGGGACTGAAGCTTTCTTT. The full variable domain, rest sourced from reference TRBV18 and TRBJ1-1, is NAGVMQNPRHLVRRRGQEARLRCSPMKGHSHVYWYRQLPEEGLKFMVYLQKENIIDESGMPKERFSAEFPKEGPSILRIQQVVRGDSAAYFCASSPLSQGVGTEAFFGQGTRLTVV.

This clone was detected only once. The chain joins TRBV7-8 to TRBJ2-7, with a weak D call TRBD2 (7 bases). This CDR3 spans 13 amino acids. V was shortened by 8 bases and J by 9 bases, with 20 bases between the two germline ends. Germline values: CDR1 SGHVS, CDR2 FQNEAQ. CDR3 DNA sequence: TGTGCCAGCGGCATTAGGGAGCGGGACATGCAGTACTTC. This sequence encodes CASGIRERDMQYF.

The rearrangement uses TRBV7-9 and TRBJ1-2; D ambiguous. V lost 5 bases and J lost 0, with 7 bases in between. From germline, CDR1 is SEHNR and CDR2 FQNEAQ (reference sequence). The CDR3 is 13 amino acids. CDR3 sequence: CASSRGTNYGYTF. For the CDR3, the DNA is TGTGCCAGCAGCCGGGGAACTAACTATGGCTACACCTTC.

This sequence joins TRBV5-5 and TRBJ2-5, with D maybe TRBD2 (5 bases). The CDR3 consists of 16 residues. V lost 4 bases, J lost 2 bases, and 18 bases lay in between. Germline V gene data show CDR1 as SGHKS and CDR2 as YYEKEE (reference sequence). CDR3 sequence: CASSPRVHFQQETQYF. CDR3 nucleotides: TGTGCCAGCAGCCCGAGGGTCCATTTCCAACAAGAGACCCAGTACTTC.

The gene calls are TRBV28 and TRBJ2-5; D unresolved. The V end was cut by 2 bases, the J end by 2 bases, with 15 bases between. The CDR3 covers 16 residues. Germline-derived CDR1 and CDR2 are MDHEN and SYDVKM. The DNA of the CDR3 is TGTGCCAGCAGTTTAAGAGGCCGTCTCGTACAAGAGACCCAGTACTTC. Translation gives CASSLRGRLVQETQYF.

The chain has TRBV28 and TRBJ2-5, with 7 nucleotides matching TRBD1. This CDR3 has 15 residues. With 8 bases clipped from V and 7 bases from J, the junction kept 16 bases outside the gene matches. The germline V gene encodes CDR1 MDHEN and CDR2 SYDVKM. CDR3 coding DNA: TGTGCCAGCCGGACGATAGGGGGCGCGGATGGGACCCAGTACTTC. Translating it yields CASRTIGGADGTQYF.

The chain joins TRBV6-6 to TRBJ2-1, with D perhaps being TRBD1 or TRBD2 (5 bases each). The CDR3 loop spans 12 amino acids. Germline assignment: CDR1 MNHNY and CDR2 SVGAGI (reference sequence). Trimming stripped 2 bases from V and 15 bases from J, with 14 bases between. CDR3 in amino acids: CASSYKEGSSFF. The CDR3 coding sequence is TGTGCCAGCAGTTACAAAGAGGGGAGTTCGTTCTTC.

This clone was observed a single time. This rearrangement joins TRBV14 to TRBJ2-1; unclear D gene. Trimming took off 4 bases at V and 7 bases at J, with 14 bases between the two ends. Germline V gives CDR1 SGHDN, CDR2 FVKESK. The CDR3 is made up of 14 amino acids. The CDR3 region is CASSPIRVENEQFF. CDR3 nucleotides: TGTGCCAGCAGCCCTATAAGGGTCGAGAATGAGCAGTTCTTC.

The rearrangement links TRBV28 to TRBJ2-7, with 9 bases lining up with TRBD2. Germline loops: CDR1 MDHEN, CDR2 SYDVKM. There are 14 residues in the CDR3. V trimming: 5 bases; J trimming: 6 bases; junction bases outside the gene matches: 8. CDR3: CASSLAGRWVEQYF. The DNA of the CDR3 is TGTGCCAGCAGTCTAGCGGGAAGGTGGGTCGAGCAGTACTTC.

The chain uses TRBV19 and TRBJ1-1; perhaps TRBD1 as D (5 bases). This CDR3 is built from 14 residues. Trimming shortened V by 7 bases and J by 0 bases, and 12 bases separated the two germline ends. Germline lookup yields CDR1 LNHDA and CDR2 SQIVND (reference sequence). Written as DNA, the CDR3 is TGTGCCAGTACCACCGGGGCCATGAACACTGAAGCTTTCTTT. This sequence encodes CASTTGAMNTEAFF.

The chain is built from TRBV2 and TRBJ2-7, with unresolved D. There are 15 residues in the CDR3. The V gene's germline CDR1 is SNHLY and CDR2 FYNNEI. The V and J ends lost 2 bases and 0 bases respectively, with 11 bases between them. The CDR3 protein is CASSERVTSSYEQYF. The CDR3 DNA is TGTGCCAGCAGTGAAAGGGTAACGAGCTCCTACGAGCAGTACTTC.

On this clone itself: Other DNA variants within this sample encode the same CDR3. The CDR3 region has the DNA TGTGCCATCAGTGCGACAGATCAAGAGACCCAGTACTTC. Its translation: CAISATDQETQYF. The chain couples TRBV10-3 to TRBJ2-5; weak D call: TRBD1 (5 bases). Between the trimmed V and J ends, which lost 4 bases and 2 bases, there was a span of 8 bases. CDR3 length: 13 residues. Germline V gene sequence: CDR1 ENHRY, CDR2 SYGVKD.

The V call is TRBV7-6, the J call TRBJ1-4; no firm D call. Germline lookup yields CDR1 SGHVS and CDR2 FNYEAQ. Deletions cut 5 bases from V and 5 bases from J, with 12 bases between. CDR3 length: 14 amino acids. DNA for the CDR3: TGTGCCAGCAGCGGAGGTACACAGAATGAAAAACTGTTTTTT. Translating it yields CASSGGTQNEKLFF.

The chain links TRBV11-1 to TRBJ1-1; no clear D gene. Trimming removed 5 bases at V and 5 bases at J, with 6 bases between. The CDR3 has 11 residues. Germline CDR1 reads SGHAT; CDR2 reads FQDESV (reference sequence). CDR3 sequence: CASSTRTEAFF. The DNA of the CDR3 is TGTGCCAGCAGCACCCGTACTGAAGCTTTCTTT. Full variable domain (remainder filled in from reference TRBV11-1 and TRBJ1-1): EAEVAQSPRYKITEKSQAVAFWCDPISGHATLYWYRQILGQGPELLVQFQDESVVDDSQLPKDRFSAERLKGVDSTLKIQPAELGDSAMYLCASSTRTEAFFGQGTRLTVV.

This rearrangement joins TRBV6-5 to TRBJ1-4, with a weak D call TRBD1 (5 bases). Germline V CDR1 and CDR2: MNHEY, SVGAGI. The V and J ends lost 4 bases and 0 bases respectively, with 9 bases between them. CDR3 size: 15 residues. The CDR3 coding sequence is TGTGCCAGCAGTTCCACAGGTGCAACTAATGAAAAACTGTTTTTT. Protein sequence: CASSSTGATNEKLFF.